A single sample gave rise to the 2 T cell receptor beta chains below, sequenced in a study of response to subunit inactivated influenza vaccine. TCRdb used MiXCR to reprocess the RT-PCR reads, holding one entry per CDR3 protein. The sample lists around 470,000 distinct CDR3 sequences, approximately 7.7% occurring once. The sequencing here drew on PBMCs from blood, taken less than 30 months after vaccination. The receptors were gathered from a man aged 45 to 75 who received an inactivated influenza vaccine.

This clonotype was detected only a few times. This chain uses TRBV20-1 with TRBJ1-1, with D possibly being TRBD1 (5 bases). The CDR3 consists of 14 residues. Germline CDR1 and CDR2: DFQATT and SNEGSKA (reference sequence). With 6 bases removed from V and 6 bases from J, the gap between germline ends came to 20 bases. DNA for the CDR3: TGCAGTGCGTTCCCCCCCACGGGGGTGCCTGAAGCTTTCTTT. As protein: CSAFPPTGVPEAFF.

This clonotype was recorded at least ten times. The chain's CDR3 is CASSTGVLAKNIQYF. The CDR3 DNA sequence: TGTGCCAGCAGTACAGGGGTTTTAGCCAAAAACATTCAGTACTTC. V usage is TRBV6-1 and J usage is TRBJ2-4; 7 nucleotides line up with TRBD1. The germline V gene has CDR1 MNHNS and CDR2 SASEGT. Trimming cost V 5 bases and J 0 bases; bases outside gene matches: 4. The CDR3 runs to 15 residues.